A selection of T cell receptor beta chains follows, all from one sample in a study of blood T cell repertoires in COVID-19. Assay: immunoSEQ multiplex PCR; the TCRdb copy retains only in-frame clones and omits some. In the table there are around 67,000 clones, about 80% of which are singletons. The specimen was peripheral blood. These receptors originate from a woman in her seventies with acute or convalescent COVID-19. CDR3s include the opening cysteine and the closing phenylalanine or tryptophan. Each record gives: clone size, D gene, J gene, V gene, CDR3 protein, CDR3 DNA. The D gene is left open where the match is weak. Rows may omit the clone size; those that give it use once, few, many or a size class.

clone_size: -
d_call: TRBD2
j_call: TRBJ2-3
v_call: TRBV3-1/TRBV3-2
cdr3_aa: CASSPTSGGESDTQYF
cdr3_nt: TGTGCCAGCAGCCCGACTAGCGGGGGGGAGTCAGATACGCAGTATTTT

clone_size: -
d_call: -
j_call: TRBJ1-1
v_call: TRBV9
cdr3_aa: CASSVVPGGTEAFF
cdr3_nt: TGTGCCAGCAGCGTAGTACCGGGTGGCACTGAAGCTTTCTTT

clone_size: once
d_call: TRBD1
j_call: TRBJ2-4
v_call: TRBV6-6
cdr3_aa: CASRTGAKNIQYF
cdr3_nt: TGTGCCAGCAGGACAGGGGCCAAAAACATTCAGTACTTC

clone_size: -
d_call: -
j_call: TRBJ1-1
v_call: TRBV5-8
cdr3_aa: CASSPSHTEAFF
cdr3_nt: TGTGCCAGCAGCCCCTCCCACACTGAAGCTTTCTTT

clone_size: few
d_call: -
j_call: TRBJ1-1
v_call: TRBV29-1
cdr3_aa: CSVTGSVGTEAFF
cdr3_nt: TGCAGCGTTACAGGGAGCGTGGGGACTGAAGCTTTCTTT

clone_size: few
d_call: -
j_call: TRBJ1-5
v_call: TRBV21-1
cdr3_aa: CASSKVGTGGRGGNQPQHF
cdr3_nt: TGTGCCAGCAGCAAAGTTGGGACAGGGGGCAGGGGTGGCAATCAGCCCCAGCATTTT

clone_size: -
d_call: TRBD1
j_call: TRBJ2-7
v_call: TRBV6-5
cdr3_aa: CASSGSGTGGYEQYF
cdr3_nt: TGTGCCAGCAGCGGTTCCGGGACAGGGGGCTACGAGCAGTACTTC

clone_size: -
d_call: -
j_call: TRBJ2-3
v_call: TRBV6-5
cdr3_aa: CASKVAEGTDTQYF
cdr3_nt: TGTGCCAGCAAGGTAGCGGAAGGCACAGATACGCAGTATTTT

clone_size: -
d_call: TRBD1
j_call: TRBJ2-5
v_call: TRBV10-2
cdr3_aa: CASRGTLGQEGQETQYF
cdr3_nt: TGCGCCAGCAGGGGGACCTTAGGACAGGAAGGCCAAGAGACCCAGTACTTC

clone_size: -
d_call: TRBD1
j_call: TRBJ1-2
v_call: TRBV29-1
cdr3_aa: CSAGQGAGGYTF
cdr3_nt: TGCAGCGCCGGACAGGGGGCGGGTGGCTACACCTTC

clone_size: -
d_call: TRBD1
j_call: TRBJ2-5
v_call: TRBV2
cdr3_aa: CASSFTGGIGETQYF
cdr3_nt: TGTGCCAGCAGTTTTACAGGGGGAATTGGGGAGACCCAGTACTTC

clone_size: few
d_call: -
j_call: TRBJ1-2
v_call: TRBV7-8
cdr3_aa: CASSPQGNYGYTF
cdr3_nt: TGTGCCAGCAGCCCACAGGGAAACTATGGCTACACCTTC

clone_size: -
d_call: -
j_call: TRBJ2-7
v_call: TRBV5-6
cdr3_aa: CASSFSPRSSYEQYF
cdr3_nt: TGTGCCAGCAGCTTTAGCCCTCGAAGCTCCTACGAGCAGTACTTC

clone_size: -
d_call: -
j_call: TRBJ2-4
v_call: TRBV15
cdr3_aa: CATSRDVGVGAKNIQYF
cdr3_nt: TGTGCCACCAGCAGAGATGTAGGAGTAGGAGCCAAAAACATTCAGTACTTC

clone_size: -
d_call: TRBD1
j_call: TRBJ1-1
v_call: TRBV19
cdr3_aa: CASSRDRDGTEAFF
cdr3_nt: TGTGCCAGTAGTCGGGACAGGGACGGCACTGAAGCTTTCTTT

clone_size: few
d_call: TRBD1
j_call: TRBJ1-1
v_call: TRBV11-2
cdr3_aa: CASSLWTGRSTEAFF
cdr3_nt: TGTGCCAGCAGCCTCTGGACAGGCCGAAGTACTGAAGCTTTCTTT

clone_size: -
d_call: -
j_call: TRBJ1-5
v_call: TRBV19
cdr3_aa: CASRTGQVNQPQHF
cdr3_nt: TGTGCCAGTAGAACCGGCCAGGTCAATCAGCCCCAGCATTTT

clone_size: -
d_call: TRBD1
j_call: TRBJ1-5
v_call: TRBV24-1
cdr3_aa: CATSPRGQGIGQPQHF
cdr3_nt: TGTGCCACCAGTCCCAGGGGGCAGGGTATCGGTCAGCCCCAGCATTTT

clone_size: -
d_call: -
j_call: TRBJ2-7
v_call: TRBV7-6
cdr3_aa: CASSPQGSGLSYEQYF
cdr3_nt: TGTGCCAGCAGCCCCCAAGGTTCAGGCCTATCTTACGAGCAGTACTTC

clone_size: -
d_call: -
j_call: TRBJ1-1
v_call: TRBV6-5
cdr3_aa: CASSYRGATEAFF
cdr3_nt: TGTGCCAGCAGTTACAGGGGTGCCACTGAAGCTTTCTTT

clone_size: -
d_call: TRBD1
j_call: TRBJ1-2
v_call: TRBV5-1
cdr3_aa: CASSLEGDRGGYGYTF
cdr3_nt: TGCGCCAGCAGCTTGGAGGGGGACAGGGGCGGCTATGGCTACACCTTC

clone_size: -
d_call: -
j_call: TRBJ2-7
v_call: TRBV19
cdr3_aa: CASSIGTSYEQYF
cdr3_nt: TGTGCCAGTAGTATTGGCACCTCCTACGAGCAGTACTTC

clone_size: -
d_call: TRBD2
j_call: TRBJ2-3
v_call: TRBV19
cdr3_aa: CASGPAGRDTQYF
cdr3_nt: TGTGCCAGTGGGCCAGCGGGAAGAGATACGCAGTATTTT

clone_size: few
d_call: -
j_call: TRBJ1-6
v_call: TRBV7-2
cdr3_aa: CASSLKSGPNSYNSPLHF
cdr3_nt: TGTGCCAGCAGCTTAAAGTCAGGGCCCAACTCCTATAATTCACCCCTCCACTTT

clone_size: -
d_call: TRBD2
j_call: TRBJ2-1
v_call: TRBV7-2
cdr3_aa: CASSLRAGGAAYNEQFF
cdr3_nt: TGTGCCAGCAGCTTAAGAGCGGGAGGAGCAGCTTACAATGAGCAGTTCTTC

clone_size: -
d_call: TRBD2
j_call: TRBJ2-5
v_call: TRBV5-4
cdr3_aa: CASSGAGPQETQYF
cdr3_nt: TGTGCCAGCAGCGGAGCGGGACCCCAAGAGACCCAGTACTTC

clone_size: -
d_call: -
j_call: TRBJ1-2
v_call: TRBV15
cdr3_aa: CATSRVDQRSYFGYTF
cdr3_nt: TGTGCCACCAGCAGAGTCGATCAGCGAAGTTACTTTGGCTACACCTTC

clone_size: -
d_call: -
j_call: TRBJ1-2
v_call: TRBV28
cdr3_aa: CASSPHRGGADGYTF
cdr3_nt: TGTGCCAGCAGTCCTCATAGGGGGGGCGCGGATGGCTACACCTTC

clone_size: -
d_call: -
j_call: TRBJ1-1
v_call: TRBV19
cdr3_aa: CASNTQNTEAFF
cdr3_nt: TGTGCCTCAAACACCCAGAACACTGAAGCTTTCTTT

clone_size: -
d_call: TRBD1
j_call: TRBJ1-2
v_call: TRBV28
cdr3_aa: CASIGQGLYGYTF
cdr3_nt: TGTGCCAGCATTGGACAGGGACTCTATGGCTACACCTTC

clone_size: -
d_call: -
j_call: TRBJ2-3
v_call: TRBV29-1
cdr3_aa: CSVAPQGSTDTQYF
cdr3_nt: TGCAGCGTTGCCCCACAGGGTAGCACAGATACGCAGTATTTT

clone_size: -
d_call: -
j_call: TRBJ2-5
v_call: TRBV5-4
cdr3_aa: CASSPTTSPSRETQYF
cdr3_nt: TGTGCCAGCAGCCCTACGACTAGTCCGTCCAGGGAGACCCAGTACTTC

clone_size: -
d_call: -
j_call: TRBJ2-3
v_call: TRBV12-2
cdr3_aa: CASRRLILTDTQYF
cdr3_nt: TGTGCAAGTCGGCGGCTTATCCTCACAGATACGCAGTATTTT

clone_size: once
d_call: -
j_call: TRBJ2-1
v_call: TRBV4-3
cdr3_aa: CASSHVAYSYNEQFF
cdr3_nt: TGCGCCAGCAGCCACGTAGCATACTCCTACAATGAGCAGTTCTTC

clone_size: -
d_call: TRBD2
j_call: TRBJ2-4
v_call: TRBV7-6
cdr3_aa: CASSLLAGGAKNIQYF
cdr3_nt: TGTGCCAGCAGCTTACTAGCGGGGGGGGCCAAAAACATTCAGTACTTC

clone_size: -
d_call: -
j_call: TRBJ1-3
v_call: TRBV7-2
cdr3_aa: CASSLRRAAGNTIYF
cdr3_nt: TGTGCCAGCAGCTTAAGGCGGGCCGCTGGAAACACCATATATTTT

clone_size: -
d_call: -
j_call: TRBJ1-5
v_call: TRBV7-2
cdr3_aa: CASSLGHSYNQPQHF
cdr3_nt: TGTGCCAGCAGCTTGGGACACTCCTACAATCAGCCCCAGCATTTT

clone_size: -
d_call: -
j_call: TRBJ2-1
v_call: TRBV24-1
cdr3_aa: CATSDPPQSPEQFF
cdr3_nt: TGTGCCACCAGTGACCCCCCCCAGTCACCTGAGCAGTTCTTC

clone_size: few
d_call: TRBD1
j_call: TRBJ2-5
v_call: TRBV6-5
cdr3_aa: CASTPDRWETQYF
cdr3_nt: TGTGCCAGCACCCCGGACAGGTGGGAGACCCAGTACTTC

clone_size: few
d_call: TRBD1
j_call: TRBJ1-1
v_call: TRBV11-2
cdr3_aa: CASSTGGGVGAFF
cdr3_nt: TGTGCCAGCAGCACAGGAGGGGGCGTCGGAGCTTTCTTT

clone_size: -
d_call: TRBD2
j_call: TRBJ2-3
v_call: TRBV5-4
cdr3_aa: CASSLGAGGPADTQYF
cdr3_nt: TGTGCCAGCAGCTTGGGGGCGGGAGGGCCCGCAGATACGCAGTATTTT

clone_size: -
d_call: TRBD1
j_call: TRBJ1-6
v_call: TRBV7-9
cdr3_aa: CASSSGHRGNSPLHF
cdr3_nt: TGTGCCAGCAGCTCGGGGCACAGGGGTAATTCACCCCTCCACTTT

clone_size: -
d_call: TRBD1
j_call: TRBJ1-5
v_call: TRBV5-8
cdr3_aa: CASSYRGVGQPQHF
cdr3_nt: TGTGCCAGCAGCTACAGGGGTGTCGGGCAGCCCCAGCATTTT

clone_size: once
d_call: TRBD2
j_call: TRBJ2-1
v_call: TRBV7-2
cdr3_aa: CASSLAHGLANNEQFF
cdr3_nt: TGTGCCAGCAGCTTAGCACACGGACTAGCGAACAATGAGCAGTTCTTC

clone_size: -
d_call: -
j_call: TRBJ1-4
v_call: TRBV5-6
cdr3_aa: CASTYQGPGEKLFF
cdr3_nt: TGTGCCAGCACCTATCAGGGCCCCGGGGAAAAACTGTTTTTT

clone_size: -
d_call: -
j_call: TRBJ2-1
v_call: TRBV6-2/TRBV6-3
cdr3_aa: CASSDRTGRDEQFF
cdr3_nt: TGTGCCAGCAGCGATAGGACAGGGAGGGATGAGCAGTTCTTC

clone_size: -
d_call: -
j_call: TRBJ1-2
v_call: TRBV10-3
cdr3_aa: CAISGRVEDGYTF
cdr3_nt: TGTGCCATCAGTGGCAGGGTAGAGGATGGCTACACCTTC